The sequence of this T cell receptor (beta chain) was determined in a study of control samples from healthy donors and cancer patients. The germline V gene encodes CDR1 MNHEY and CDR2 SVGEGT. This CDR3 is built from 15 residues. V was pared by 8 bases and J by 4 bases, with 10 bases of the junction left unmatched. Sequencing used immunoSEQ multiplex PCR; TCRdb keeps in-frame clones, though not all of them. The repertoire holds approximately 120,000 clones, with approximately 90% as singletons. A few counts support this clone. V usage is TRBV6-2 or TRBV6-3 and J usage is TRBJ2-5; TRBD1 aligns across 10 bases. Sequenced: blood. This TCR came from a human donor in good health. The donor label of this sample is uncertain. CDR3 in DNA: TGTGCCAGCCGCCGGGGACAGGGGCGGGTAGAGACCCAGTACTTC. Amino acids: CASRRGQGRVETQYF.